Below are 11 T cell receptor beta chains sequenced from a single sample in a study of T-cell reconstitution after alpha-beta-depleted transplantation in children (dated by TCRdb to 2016 to 2017). Read against the paper, the sample's treatment or condition label means: allogeneic hematopoietic cell transplantation with graft depleted of TCRalphabeta T cells and CD19 B cells. The library was produced with PCR. Sequencer: Illumina HiSeq 2500. To normalize quantification of the TCRbeta repertoire, the TCR libraries were built with molecular barcoding that relied on unique molecular identifiers. TCRdb reran the public reads through fastp at Q25 and MiXCR, keeping productive beta chains. Each CDR3 protein appears once, grouped with its most common genes and DNA. Present in this sample are approximately 400,000 distinct CDR3 sequences, 15% to 20% of which were seen just once. Together, the top ten hold under 30% of the sample.

The source material was PBMCs, mostly from graft donor cells, sampled 360 days after TCRalphabeta/CD19-depleted stem cell transplant. Source of these receptors: a boy in the first two years of life who had a stem cell transplant for Wiskott-Aldrich syndrome, so the T cells may come from the graft donor.

This clonotype has more than one count but fewer than ten. The rearrangement uses TRBV5-1 and TRBJ1-6; D ambiguous. The CDR3 has 14 residues. From germline, CDR1 is SGHRS and CDR2 YFSETQ. The V gene lost 0 bases and the J gene lost 7 bases, with 8 bases spanning the gap. The CDR3 loop reads CASSLEGSNSPLHF. The DNA for the CDR3 is TGCGCCAGCAGCTTGGAAGGCTCAAATTCACCCCTCCACTTT.

The chain employs TRBV27 and TRBJ2-1, with a weak D call TRBD2 (6 bases). Germline V gives CDR1 MNHEY, CDR2 SMNVEV (reference sequence). The CDR3 spans 16 residues. V was clipped by 5 bases and J by 0 bases, with 14 bases between them. The CDR3 is CASSPHGLLSYNEQFF. CDR3 DNA sequence: TGTGCCAGCAGTCCCCACGGACTACTCTCCTACAATGAGCAGTTCTTC.

The CDR3, as DNA: TGCGCCAGCAGCTCCGGTCGGCCGACGTACCAAGAGACCCAGTACTTC. It specifies CASSSGRPTYQETQYF. The chain joins TRBV5-1 to TRBJ2-5; D uncertain. V lost 3 bases and J 0 bases, leaving 15 bases between the germline ends. The CDR3 runs 16 residues. Germline values: CDR1 SGHRS, CDR2 YFSETQ.

V is TRBV5-1 and J is TRBJ2-2, with unresolved D. The CDR3 loop spans 13 amino acids. Germline lookup yields CDR1 SGHRS and CDR2 YFSETQ. Trimming took 1 base from V and 4 from J, leaving 5 bases between them. CDR3: CASSLSLTGELFF. The CDR3 DNA sequence: TGCGCCAGCAGCTTGTCTCTCACCGGGGAGCTGTTTTTT.

V and J are TRBV9 and TRBJ2-2; a weak D match, TRBD1 (6 bases). The CDR3 totals 15 residues. Per germline, CDR1 SGDLS and CDR2 YYNGEE. Trimming took off 4 bases at V and 4 bases at J, with 14 bases between the two ends. CDR3: CASSLQGLGTGELFF. As DNA, the CDR3 is TGTGCCAGCAGCCTACAGGGCCTGGGCACCGGGGAGCTGTTTTTT. Together with reference TRBV9 and TRBJ2-2, the CDR3 gives the full variable domain: DSGVTQTPKHLITATGQRVTLRCSPRSGDLSVYWYQQSLDQGLQFLIQYYNGEERAKGNILERFSAQQFPDLHSELNLSSLELGDSALYFCASSLQGLGTGELFFGEGSRLTVL.

This clonotype was seen more than once but under ten times. This chain joins TRBV29-1 and TRBJ2-1; 9 bases agree with TRBD2. The CDR3 length is 14 residues. V gave up 2 bases and J gave up 6 bases; unmatched junction bases: 5. CDR1 and CDR2 (germline): SQVTM, ANQGSEA. The CDR3 loop is CSVEWLAGLNEQFF. The DNA of the CDR3 is TGCAGCGTTGAATGGCTAGCGGGACTCAATGAGCAGTTCTTC.

This clonotype was seen more than once but under ten times. The J gene is TRBJ2-1, the V gene TRBV12-3 or TRBV12-4; weak D call: TRBD2 (6 bases). Trimming removed 4 bases from V and 4 bases from J, with 23 bases in between. This CDR3 has 18 amino acids. CDR3 sequence: CASSWVGSPGLIYNEQFF. In DNA form, the CDR3 reads TGTGCCAGCAGTTGGGTGGGGTCCCCGGGACTGATATACAATGAGCAGTTCTTC.

The chain joins TRBV12-3 or TRBV12-4 to TRBJ2-3, with D possibly TRBD2 on 5 matching bases. With 10 bases removed from V and 3 bases from J, the gap between germline ends came to 8 bases. This CDR3 region has 11 residues. Here the CDR3 reads CATAGTDTQYF. Here the CDR3 DNA reads TGTGCCACCGCGGGTACAGATACGCAGTATTTT.

This clonotype was counted between two and nine times. The chain joins TRBV12-3 or TRBV12-4 to TRBJ2-5, with D possibly matching TRBD2 (5 bases). The V and J ends lost 5 bases and 0 bases respectively, with 19 bases between them. The CDR3 length is 17 residues. The CDR3 sequence is CASSGTPDDGDQETQYF. The CDR3 bases are TGTGCCAGCAGTGGAACCCCGGATGACGGGGACCAAGAGACCCAGTACTTC.

This clonotype was found a few times. J is TRBJ2-5 and V is TRBV9; maybe TRBD2 (6 bases). The CDR3 runs to 17 residues. Trimming took off 0 bases at V and 0 bases at J, with 15 bases between the two ends. Germline loops: CDR1 SGDLS, CDR2 YYNGEE. The CDR3 nucleotides read TGTGCCAGCAGCGTAGGACCGGGCGGGAAATACCAAGAGACCCAGTACTTC. As protein: CASSVGPGGKYQETQYF.

In this sample, this clonotype turned up a few times. V is TRBV12-3 or TRBV12-4 and J is TRBJ2-1; 11 bases agree with TRBD1. With 4 bases clipped from V and 12 bases from J, the junction kept 11 bases outside the gene matches. The CDR3 has 15 residues. CDR3 in DNA: TGTGCCAGCAGTTCGGGACAGGGGGGTGCCTTAGGGCAGTTCTTC. This gives the protein CASSSGQGGALGQFF.